This is a list of T cell receptor beta chains from one sample in a study of cytomegalovirus exposure and HLA in healthy donors. Method: immunoSEQ multiplex PCR; TCRdb's copy keeps in-frame clones and lacks some. The data show around 140,000 clones, around 59% seen once. The source material was PBMCs. The receptors originated from a male donor in good health and CMV-seronegative. Both conserved end residues are part of each CDR3. The order of the fields is CDR3 protein, J gene, V gene, clone size, CDR3 length. Some rows mark clone size as missing; the rest say once, few, many or name a class of expanded clone.

CASSIGLAGFTDTQYF	TRBJ2-3	TRBV19	once	16
CASKRQGAGSPLHF	TRBJ1-6	TRBV19	few	14
CAAALPGQETQYF	TRBJ2-5	TRBV7-7	-	13
CASSKPDRPGNTIYF	TRBJ1-3	TRBV27	-	15
CASSFEGFLNSPLHF	TRBJ1-6	TRBV11-2	few	15
CASSEGQSYTF	TRBJ1-2	TRBV25-1	few	11
CASSELRGTTDTQYF	TRBJ2-3	TRBV6-1	-	15
CASRGTSGGGETQYF	TRBJ2-5	TRBV19	-	15
CAISDPGGANTEAFF	TRBJ1-1	TRBV10-3	-	15
CASIWGGTSGGQGETQYF	TRBJ2-5	TRBV2	-	18
CASSLALQGPYNEQFF	TRBJ2-1	TRBV5-4	-	16
CASRGRESEKLFF	TRBJ1-4	TRBV2	-	13
CASSVGRDQPQHF	TRBJ1-5	TRBV9	-	13
CASNRQDFTGELFF	TRBJ2-2	TRBV2	-	14
CASSEQEGALGYNEQFF	TRBJ2-1	TRBV6-1	-	17
CASSLGTGTYEQYF	TRBJ2-7	TRBV5-5	few	14
CATRRGTGDTEAFF	TRBJ1-1	TRBV19	few	14
CASSLLPGYGYTF	TRBJ1-2	TRBV5-6	-	13
CASSLYIVSTDNEQFF	TRBJ2-1	TRBV5-4	-	16
CATRLSALDYNEQFF	TRBJ2-1	TRBV19	-	15
CASSYGGLGNTIYF	TRBJ1-3	TRBV6-5	-	14
CASRGLSYSGNTIYF	TRBJ1-3	TRBV6-5	few	15
CASSAGTDTEAFF	TRBJ1-1	TRBV5-8	-	13
CASSLPPGGNPSTDTQYF	TRBJ2-3	TRBV7-2	-	18
CAISPDTGDTSPLHF	TRBJ1-6	TRBV10-3	-	15
CASSQMTAHPRDTQYF	TRBJ2-3	TRBV23-1	-	16
CASRGQASSYEQYF	TRBJ2-7	TRBV6-6	-	14
CASSPAGGGITDTQYF	TRBJ2-3	TRBV18	-	16